Following are 15 T cell receptor beta chains from one sample sequenced in a study of blood T cell repertoires in COVID-19. Some clones are missing from TCRdb's copy, which holds only in-frame ones; the method was immunoSEQ multiplex PCR. The repertoire holds about 240,000 clones, with roughly 79% as singletons. The sample comprised peripheral blood. These receptors all come from a woman older than 75 with COVID-19, enrolled during active disease.

The chain uses TRBV19 and TRBJ2-5; 11 bases are a match to TRBD2. V dropped 5 bases and J dropped 3; count of bases not matched to a gene: 8. The CDR3 runs 16 residues. Germline CDR1 reads LNHDA; CDR2 reads SQIVND (reference sequence). CDR3 sequence (DNA): TGTGCCAGTAGTCAGGGACTAGCGGACCTAAAAGAGACCCAGTACTTC. It yields the protein CASSQGLADLKETQYF.

This clone appeared a single time. The rearrangement uses TRBV11-2 and TRBJ2-7; unclear D gene. The germline gives CDR1 SGHAT, CDR2 FQNNGV. This CDR3 spans 14 amino acids. V was pared by 3 bases and J by 2 bases, with 11 bases between. As DNA, the CDR3 is TGTGCCAGCAGCTTCGGTGCCAGCGCCTACGAGCAGTACTTC. It translates to CASSFGASAYEQYF. The full variable domain, with the rest looked up from reference TRBV11-2 and TRBJ2-7, is EAGVAQSPRYKIIEKRQSVAFWCNPISGHATLYWYQQILGQGPKLLIQFQNNGVVDDSQLPKDRFSAERLKGVDSTLKIQPAKLEDSAVYLCASSFGASAYEQYFGPGTRLTVT.

The chain uses TRBV9 and TRBJ1-4; TRBD1 matches 8 bases. The CDR3 contains 15 residues. Germline V gives CDR1 SGDLS, CDR2 YYNGEE. V was clipped by 1 base and J by 7 bases; unmatched bases: 6. The CDR3 DNA sequence: TGTGCCAGCAGCGTAACCGGGACAGGAGGTGAAAAACTGTTTTTT. As protein: CASSVTGTGGEKLFF.

The CDR3 loop reads CASSLAGVDTQYF. The CDR3 bases are TGCGCCAGCAGCTTGGCCGGGGTGGATACGCAGTATTTT. This rearrangement joins TRBV5-1 to TRBJ2-3; possible D gene TRBD2, 5 bases. V was trimmed by 0 bases and J by 6 bases, leaving 8 bases between them. The CDR3 loop spans 13 amino acids. CDR1 and CDR2 (germline): SGHRS, YFSETQ.

The chain couples TRBV29-1 to TRBJ2-4, with 10 bases aligning to TRBD1. The junction had 0 bases not matched to a gene; V was cut back by 4 bases and J by 0 bases. Germline values: CDR1 SQVTM, CDR2 ANQGSEA. CDR3 length: 14 amino acids. The CDR3 spells CSVGTGGAKNIQYF. For the CDR3, the DNA is TGCAGCGTTGGGACAGGGGGAGCCAAAAACATTCAGTACTTC.

This clone is a singleton in its sample. V is TRBV5-1 and J is TRBJ2-1, with D hard to call. The CDR3 is 14 residues long. Germline V gene lookup returns CDR1 SGHRS and CDR2 YFSETQ. V lost 0 bases to trimming and J lost 6 bases, with 10 bases between them. In nucleotides, the CDR3 is TGCGCCAGCAGCTTGGCTCTAGATTTCAATGAGCAGTTCTTC. Translation gives CASSLALDFNEQFF.

The rearrangement links TRBV6-6 to TRBJ2-1, with D tentatively TRBD2 (7 bases). The CDR3 loop spans 16 amino acids. Germline V CDR1 and CDR2: MNHNY, SVGAGI (reference sequence). With 3 bases removed from V and 0 bases from J, the gap between germline ends came to 12 bases. The CDR3 nucleotides are TGTGCCAGCAGTTATGGGGGCGGGAGCTCCTACAATGAGCAGTTCTTC. This gives the protein CASSYGGGSSYNEQFF.

This clone was seen just once. The chain couples TRBV7-2 to TRBJ2-3; 9 bases fit TRBD2. Trimming cost V 5 bases and J 3 bases; bases outside gene matches: 6. This CDR3 has 15 residues. Germline-derived CDR1 and CDR2 are SGHTA and FQGNSA. In nucleotides, the CDR3 is TGTGCCAGCAGCCCGATAGCGGGAGCAACAGATACGCAGTATTTT. Translation gives CASSPIAGATDTQYF.

V and J are TRBV18 and TRBJ2-5, with TRBD2 matching over 9 bases. After removal of 5 bases from V and 5 bases from J, the junction contained 6 bases not matched to a gene. Per germline, CDR1 KGHSH and CDR2 LQKENI. This CDR3 contains 14 residues. The CDR3 region is CASSTIAGEETQYF. The CDR3 nucleotides read TGTGCCAGCTCAACAATAGCGGGAGAGGAGACCCAGTACTTC.

The chain recombines TRBV12-5 with TRBJ1-2, with 9 bases matching TRBD1. The germline gives CDR1 LGHNT, CDR2 FRNRAP. The CDR3 covers 14 residues. The junction had 4 bases not matched to a gene; V was cut back by 6 bases and J by 2 bases. The DNA of the CDR3 is TGTGCTAGTGGCGGACAGGGGATAAACTATGGCTACACCTTC. Translated: CASGGQGINYGYTF.

This chain uses TRBV7-8 with TRBJ2-1, with 7 nucleotides matching TRBD2. After removal of 5 bases from V and 8 bases from J, the junction contained 9 bases not matched to a gene. This CDR3 is built from 14 residues. Germline V lookup: CDR1 SGHVS, CDR2 FQNEAQ. CDR3: CASSPGRAQDEQFF. The CDR3 coding sequence is TGTGCCAGCAGCCCGGGGAGGGCCCAGGATGAGCAGTTCTTC.

CDR3 bases: TGTGCCAGCAGCTTAAACAGCCCCTATAATTCACCCCTCCACTTT. Protein: CASSLNSPYNSPLHF. The chain combines TRBV7-2 with TRBJ1-6; D unresolved. The germline V and J ends were trimmed by 2 bases and 2 bases, with 7 bases remaining between them. CDR3 size: 15 residues. CDR1 is SGHTA, CDR2 FQGNSA, per germline.

J is TRBJ2-5 and V is TRBV19; the D is unclear. Looked up from germline, CDR1 is LNHDA and CDR2 is SQIVND (reference sequence). The CDR3 length is 13 residues. The V end was cut by 5 bases, the J end by 4 bases, with 11 bases between. CDR3 amino acids: CASSVYVRETQYF. The CDR3 coding sequence is TGTGCCAGTAGTGTGTATGTCCGAGAGACCCAGTACTTC.

The chain is built from TRBV30 and TRBJ2-2; tentatively, D is TRBD2 (6 bases). V was cut by 2 bases and J by 3 bases, with 13 bases left in between. This CDR3 is built from 15 residues. Germline CDR1 and CDR2: GTSNPN and SVGIG (reference sequence). CDR3 amino acids: CAWSIPGGHTGELFF. CDR3 nucleotide sequence: TGTGCCTGGAGTATCCCCGGGGGACACACCGGGGAGCTGTTTTTT.

The V call is TRBV15, the J call TRBJ2-5, with D unclear. Per germline, CDR1 LNHNV and CDR2 YYDKDF (reference sequence). Trimming took 4 bases from V and 7 from J, leaving 16 bases between them. This CDR3 region has 14 residues. In DNA, the CDR3 is TGTGCCACCAGCAACAGTTCCAAAGTGGGGACCCAGTACTTC. It translates to CATSNSSKVGTQYF.